The entry below gives a single T cell receptor (beta chain) sequence along with its context. Its antigen is as yet unknown. This may stem from a read error, because a much larger clone lies one nucleotide away. These data come from a study of Graves' ophthalmopathy and Graves' hyperthyroidism. General observations from the study: Ophthalmopathy versus stable hyperthyroidism: 13-signature model gave under 90% sensitivity, approximately 80% specificity.

Germline V CDR1 and CDR2: SGHAT, FQNNGV. The ends lost 0 bases at V and 8 bases at J; junction bases unmatched: 7. CDR3 length: 15 residues. From RNA, the CDR3 regions of TCR beta chains were amplified and sequenced. Investigators did first-round RT-PCR with HTBI primers, then second-round multiplex PCR. TCRdb passed the multiplex PCR reads through MiXCR, listing each CDR3 protein once. The data contain a few hundred thousand distinct CDR3 sequences, less than 40% of them seen just once; the ten biggest clones take up approximately 4.1%. The genes are TRBV11-2 and TRBJ1-2, with 9 bases matching TRBD1. Sequenced: peripheral blood or thyroid tissue (not recorded which). This receptor was obtained from an adult man with Graves' hyperthyroidism. The CDR3 coding sequence is TGTGCCAGCAGCTTAGAAGGCGACAGGGGGGTCGGCTACACCTTC. It yields the protein CASSLEGDRGVGYTF.